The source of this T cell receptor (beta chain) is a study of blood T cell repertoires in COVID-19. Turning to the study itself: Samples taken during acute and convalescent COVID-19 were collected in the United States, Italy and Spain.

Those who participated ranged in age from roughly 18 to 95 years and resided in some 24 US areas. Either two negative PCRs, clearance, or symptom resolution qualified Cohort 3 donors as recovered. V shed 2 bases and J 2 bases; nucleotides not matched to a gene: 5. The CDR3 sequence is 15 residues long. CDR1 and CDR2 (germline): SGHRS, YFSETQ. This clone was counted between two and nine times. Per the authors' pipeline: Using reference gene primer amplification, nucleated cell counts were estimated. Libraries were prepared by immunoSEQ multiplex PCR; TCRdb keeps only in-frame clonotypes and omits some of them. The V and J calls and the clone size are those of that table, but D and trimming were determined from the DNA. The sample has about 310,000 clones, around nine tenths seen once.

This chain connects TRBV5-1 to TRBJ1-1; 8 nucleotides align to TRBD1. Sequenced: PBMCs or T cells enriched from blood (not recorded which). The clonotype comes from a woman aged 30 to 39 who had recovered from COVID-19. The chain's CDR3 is CASSFHGQGNTEAFF. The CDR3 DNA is TGCGCCAGCAGCTTTCACGGACAGGGAAACACTGAAGCTTTCTTT.